The clone carrying this T cell receptor beta chain turned up a few times. Its specificity is unknown. Reverse transcription of all isolated RNA meant that expressed TCRB transcripts were sequenced. The repertoire was sequenced with immunoSEQ multiplex PCR; TCRdb's copy has only in-frame clones and lacks some. The data show some 270,000 clones, approximately 10% seen once. The sample comes from a study of beta chain features in type 1 diabetes. The CDR3 has 13 residues. Germline assignment: CDR1 SGHTA and CDR2 FQGNSA. V lost 5 bases, J lost 4 bases, and 11 bases lay in between. Study-level findings and limits: Naive, central memory and Treg TCRB repertoires appeared more alike in patients than in healthy donors. Over-representation of high TCR-expressing cells was a possible consequence of cDNA sequencing. In all four CD4+ subsets, TCRB CDR3 length was significantly, moderately reduced in type 1 diabetes.

Sequencing input: naive CD4+ T cells from blood. This TCR came from a man younger than 40 with type 1 diabetes. V gene TRBV7-2 combines with J gene TRBJ1-1; D is unclear. Written as DNA, the CDR3 is TGTGCCAGCAGCCGCTTTGAGGCCACTGAAGCTTTCTTT. Residues: CASSRFEATEAFF.